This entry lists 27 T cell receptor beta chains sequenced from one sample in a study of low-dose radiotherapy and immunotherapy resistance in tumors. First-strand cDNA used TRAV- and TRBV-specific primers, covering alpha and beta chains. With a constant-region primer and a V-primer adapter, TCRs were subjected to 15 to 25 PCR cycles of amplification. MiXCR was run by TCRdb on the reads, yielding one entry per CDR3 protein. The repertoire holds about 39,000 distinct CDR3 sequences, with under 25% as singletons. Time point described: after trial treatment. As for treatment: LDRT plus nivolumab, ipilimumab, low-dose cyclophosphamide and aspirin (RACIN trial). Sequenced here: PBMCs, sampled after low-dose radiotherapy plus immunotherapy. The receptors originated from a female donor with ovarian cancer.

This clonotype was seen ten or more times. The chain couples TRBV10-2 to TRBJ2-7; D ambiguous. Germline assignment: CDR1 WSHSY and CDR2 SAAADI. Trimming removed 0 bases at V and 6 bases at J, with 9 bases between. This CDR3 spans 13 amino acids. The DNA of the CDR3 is TGCGCCAGCAGTGAGTCGAGGTGGTCCGAGCAGTACTTC. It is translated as CASSESRWSEQYF.

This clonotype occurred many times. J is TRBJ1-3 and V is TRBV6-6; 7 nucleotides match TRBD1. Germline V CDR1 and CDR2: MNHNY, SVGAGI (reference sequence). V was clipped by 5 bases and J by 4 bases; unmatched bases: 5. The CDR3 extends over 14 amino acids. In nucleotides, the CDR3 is TGTGCCAGCAGTCTAACAGGGGAAGGAAACACCATATATTTT. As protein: CASSLTGEGNTIYF.

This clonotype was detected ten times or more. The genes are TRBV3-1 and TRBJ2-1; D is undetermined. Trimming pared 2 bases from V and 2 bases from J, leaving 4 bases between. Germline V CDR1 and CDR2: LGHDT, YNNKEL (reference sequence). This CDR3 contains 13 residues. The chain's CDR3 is CASSQLTYNEQFF. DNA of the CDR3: TGTGCCAGCAGCCAATTGACCTACAATGAGCAGTTCTTC.

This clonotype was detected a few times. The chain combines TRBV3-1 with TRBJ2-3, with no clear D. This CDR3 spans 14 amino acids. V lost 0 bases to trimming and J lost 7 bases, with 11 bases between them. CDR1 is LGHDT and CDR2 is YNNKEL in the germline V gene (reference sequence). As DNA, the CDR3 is TGTGCCAGCAGCCAAGATGGCGGCTCTCATACGCAGTATTTT. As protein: CASSQDGGSHTQYF.

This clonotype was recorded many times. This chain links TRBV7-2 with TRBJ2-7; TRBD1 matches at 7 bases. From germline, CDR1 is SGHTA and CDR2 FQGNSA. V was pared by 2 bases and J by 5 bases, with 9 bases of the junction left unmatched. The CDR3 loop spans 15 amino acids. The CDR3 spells CASSLRGQVRNEQYF. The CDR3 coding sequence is TGTGCCAGCAGCTTAAGGGGGCAGGTTCGCAACGAGCAGTACTTC.

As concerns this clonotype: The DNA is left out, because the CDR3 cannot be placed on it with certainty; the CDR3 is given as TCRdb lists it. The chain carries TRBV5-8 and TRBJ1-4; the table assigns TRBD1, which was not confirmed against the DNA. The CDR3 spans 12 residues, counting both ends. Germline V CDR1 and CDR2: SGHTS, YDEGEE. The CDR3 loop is CASSSRGKNCFF.

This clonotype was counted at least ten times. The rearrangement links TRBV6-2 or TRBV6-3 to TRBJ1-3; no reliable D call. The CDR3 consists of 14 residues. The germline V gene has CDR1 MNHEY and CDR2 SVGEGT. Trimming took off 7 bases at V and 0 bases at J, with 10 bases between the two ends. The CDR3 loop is CASMAVLSGNTIYF. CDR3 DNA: TGTGCCAGCATGGCGGTGCTCTCTGGAAACACCATATATTTT.

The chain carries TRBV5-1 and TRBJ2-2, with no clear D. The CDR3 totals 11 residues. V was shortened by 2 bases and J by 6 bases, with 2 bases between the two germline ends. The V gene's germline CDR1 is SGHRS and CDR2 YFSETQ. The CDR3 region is CASSFSGELFF. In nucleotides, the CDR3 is TGCGCCAGCAGCTTTTCCGGGGAGCTGTTTTTT.

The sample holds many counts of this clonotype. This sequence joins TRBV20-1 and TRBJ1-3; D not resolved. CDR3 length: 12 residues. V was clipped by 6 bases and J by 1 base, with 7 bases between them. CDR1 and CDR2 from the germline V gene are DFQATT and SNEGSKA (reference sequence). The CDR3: CSAGDSGNTIYF. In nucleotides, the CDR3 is TGCAGTGCCGGAGATTCTGGAAACACCATATATTTT.

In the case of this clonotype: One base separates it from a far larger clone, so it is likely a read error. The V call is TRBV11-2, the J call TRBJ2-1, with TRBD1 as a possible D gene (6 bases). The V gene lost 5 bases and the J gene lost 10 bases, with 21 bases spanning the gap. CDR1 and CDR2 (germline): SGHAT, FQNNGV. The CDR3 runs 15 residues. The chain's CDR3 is CASSPSALGAFEQFF. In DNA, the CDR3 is TGTGCCAGCAGCCCTTCAGCGCTGGGGGCCTTCGAGCAGTTCTTC.

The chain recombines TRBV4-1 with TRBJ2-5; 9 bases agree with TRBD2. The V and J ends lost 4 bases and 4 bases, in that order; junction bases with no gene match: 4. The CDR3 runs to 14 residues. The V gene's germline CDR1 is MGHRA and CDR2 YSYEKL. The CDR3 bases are TGCGCCAGCAGCCGGGGACTAGCCGGAGAGACCCAGTACTTC. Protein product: CASSRGLAGETQYF.

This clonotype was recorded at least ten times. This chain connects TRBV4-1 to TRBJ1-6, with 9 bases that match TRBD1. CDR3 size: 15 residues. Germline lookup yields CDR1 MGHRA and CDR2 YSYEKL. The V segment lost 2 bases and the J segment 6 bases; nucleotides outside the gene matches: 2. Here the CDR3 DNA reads TGCGCCAGCAGCCAACAGGGACAGGGTAATTCACCCCTCCACTTT. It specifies CASSQQGQGNSPLHF.

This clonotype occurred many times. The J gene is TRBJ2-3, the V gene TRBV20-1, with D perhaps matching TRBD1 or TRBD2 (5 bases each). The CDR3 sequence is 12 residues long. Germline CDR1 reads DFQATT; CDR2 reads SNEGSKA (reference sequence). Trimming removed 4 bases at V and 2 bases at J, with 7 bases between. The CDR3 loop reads CSAMGTTDTQYF. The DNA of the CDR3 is TGCAGTGCTATGGGGACCACAGATACGCAGTATTTT.

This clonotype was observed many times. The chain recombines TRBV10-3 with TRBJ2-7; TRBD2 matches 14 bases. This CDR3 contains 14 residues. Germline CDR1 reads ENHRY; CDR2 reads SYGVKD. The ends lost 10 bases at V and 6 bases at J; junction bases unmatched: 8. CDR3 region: CASAGLAGVGEQYF. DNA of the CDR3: TGTGCCAGTGCGGGACTAGCGGGAGTAGGCGAGCAGTACTTC.

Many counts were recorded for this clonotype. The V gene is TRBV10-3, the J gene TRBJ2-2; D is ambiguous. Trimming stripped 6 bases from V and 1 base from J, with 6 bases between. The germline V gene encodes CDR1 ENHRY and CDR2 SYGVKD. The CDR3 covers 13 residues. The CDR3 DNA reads TGTGCCATCAGGCGATTGAACACCGGGGAGCTGTTTTTT. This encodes CAIRRLNTGELFF.

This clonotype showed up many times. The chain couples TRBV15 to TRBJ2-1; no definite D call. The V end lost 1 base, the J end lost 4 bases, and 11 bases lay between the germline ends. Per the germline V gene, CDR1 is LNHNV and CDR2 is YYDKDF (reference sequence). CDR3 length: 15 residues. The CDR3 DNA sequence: TGTGCCACCAGCAGAGCGGCGGTCGGGTACAATGAGCAGTTCTTC. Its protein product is CATSRAAVGYNEQFF.

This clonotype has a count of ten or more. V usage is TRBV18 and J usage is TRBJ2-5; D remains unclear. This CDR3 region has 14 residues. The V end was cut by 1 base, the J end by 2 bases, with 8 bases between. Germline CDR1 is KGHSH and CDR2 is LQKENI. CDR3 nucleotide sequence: TGTGCCAGCTCACCACTGAGCAGACAAGAGACCCAGTACTTC. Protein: CASSPLSRQETQYF.

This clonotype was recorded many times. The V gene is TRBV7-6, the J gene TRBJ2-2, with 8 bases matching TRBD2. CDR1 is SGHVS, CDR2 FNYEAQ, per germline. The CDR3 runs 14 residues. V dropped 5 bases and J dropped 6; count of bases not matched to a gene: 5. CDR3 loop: CASSPGGVSGELFF. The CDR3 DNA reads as TGTGCCAGCAGCCCGGGGGGGGTATCCGGGGAGCTGTTTTTT.

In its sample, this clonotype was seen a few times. In DNA form, the CDR3 reads TGTGCCAGCATCGAAACCGGGACAGGGAAGGGTGGTGGCTACACCTTC. Amino acid sequence: CASIETGTGKGGGYTF. V usage is TRBV7-9 and J usage is TRBJ1-2; the match to TRBD1 covers 9 bases. The CDR3 is made up of 16 amino acids. The trim removed 7 bases at V and 7 bases at J, leaving 16 bases unmatched. From germline, CDR1 is SEHNR and CDR2 FQNEAQ (reference sequence).

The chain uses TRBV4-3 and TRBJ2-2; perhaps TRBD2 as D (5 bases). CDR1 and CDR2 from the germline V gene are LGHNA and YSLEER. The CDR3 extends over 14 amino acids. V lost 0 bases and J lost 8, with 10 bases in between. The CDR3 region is CASSQEEEVGELFF. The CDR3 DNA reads TGCGCCAGCAGCCAAGAAGAGGAGGTGGGGGAGCTGTTTTTT.

DNA of the CDR3: TGTGCCAGCAGCACGGGGAGCTTCTATGGCTACACCTTC. Its protein is CASSTGSFYGYTF. The rearrangement uses TRBV7-2 and TRBJ1-2; D call uncertain. The CDR3 totals 13 residues. Germline CDR1 and CDR2: SGHTA and FQGNSA. The ends were cut back, 5 bases at V and 4 bases at J, with 11 bases in the middle.

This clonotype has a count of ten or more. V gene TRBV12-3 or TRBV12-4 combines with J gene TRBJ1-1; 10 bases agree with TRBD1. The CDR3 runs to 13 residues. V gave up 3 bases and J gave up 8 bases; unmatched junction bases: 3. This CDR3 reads CASSFRDRGEAFF. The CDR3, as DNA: TGTGCCAGCAGTTTTCGGGACAGGGGAGAAGCTTTCTTT.

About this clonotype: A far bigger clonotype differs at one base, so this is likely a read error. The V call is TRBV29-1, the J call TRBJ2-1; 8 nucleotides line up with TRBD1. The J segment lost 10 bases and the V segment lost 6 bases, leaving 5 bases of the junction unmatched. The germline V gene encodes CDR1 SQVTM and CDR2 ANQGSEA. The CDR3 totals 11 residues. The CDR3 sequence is CSVHRGTEQFF. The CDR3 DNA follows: TGCAGCGTCCACAGGGGGACCGAGCAGTTCTTC.

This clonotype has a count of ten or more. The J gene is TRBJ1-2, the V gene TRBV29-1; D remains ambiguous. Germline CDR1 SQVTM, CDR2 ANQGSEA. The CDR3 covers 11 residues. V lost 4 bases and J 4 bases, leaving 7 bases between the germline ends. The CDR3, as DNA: TGCAGCGTTGTCGACGGCTATGGCTACACCTTC. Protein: CSVVDGYGYTF.

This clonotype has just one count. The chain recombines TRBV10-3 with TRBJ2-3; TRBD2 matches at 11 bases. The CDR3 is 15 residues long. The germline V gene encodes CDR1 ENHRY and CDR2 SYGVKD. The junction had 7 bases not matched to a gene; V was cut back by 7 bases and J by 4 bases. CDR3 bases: TGTGCCATCACTCAACTAGCGGGAGCCCCAGATACGCAGTATTTT. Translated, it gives CAITQLAGAPDTQYF.

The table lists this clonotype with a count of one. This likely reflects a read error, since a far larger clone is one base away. The CDR3 sequence is CASSFLAHEQYF. For the CDR3, the DNA is TGTGCCAGCAGCTTTTTAGCCCACGAGCAGTACTTC. The rearrangement uses TRBV5-3 and TRBJ2-7; D gene unclear. TRBV5-3 is recorded as an ORF, its role being uncertain. The CDR3 length is 12 residues.

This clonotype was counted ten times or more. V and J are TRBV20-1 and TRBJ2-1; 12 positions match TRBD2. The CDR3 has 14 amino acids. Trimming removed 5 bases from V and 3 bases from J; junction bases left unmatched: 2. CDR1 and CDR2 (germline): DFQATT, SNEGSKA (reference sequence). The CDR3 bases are TGCAGTGCTTGGACTAGCGGGGACTACAATGAGCAGTTCTTC. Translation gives CSAWTSGDYNEQFF.